A selection of T cell receptor beta chains follows, all from one sample in a study of cytomegalovirus exposure and HLA in healthy donors. Clones were sequenced by immunoSEQ multiplex PCR, and TCRdb holds only the in-frame ones, with some missing. Counted here are 250,000 to 350,000 clones, roughly 70% occurring once; the ten biggest clones make up 2% to 2.5%. Sequencing used PBMCs. All receptors come from a female donor in good health and CMV-seronegative. Each CDR3 is given without its conserved first and last residue.

v_call: TRBV9
j_call: TRBJ1-2
cdr3_length: 15
cdr3_aa: AGSLTNWGQGEGGYT

v_call: TRBV5-1
j_call: TRBJ2-7
cdr3_length: 12
cdr3_aa: ASSSPLSGGEQY

v_call: TRBV11-3
j_call: TRBJ2-7
cdr3_length: 13
cdr3_aa: ASSPQQTGLYEQY

v_call: TRBV7-3
j_call: TRBJ2-1
cdr3_length: 15
cdr3_aa: ASSLPGAGVIINEQF

v_call: TRBV7-9
j_call: TRBJ1-1
cdr3_length: 13
cdr3_aa: ASSSRQGMNTEAF

v_call: TRBV28
j_call: TRBJ2-1
cdr3_length: 15
cdr3_aa: ASSLPRDPSPYNEQF

v_call: TRBV7-8
j_call: TRBJ2-7
cdr3_length: 13
cdr3_aa: ASSFSGGGGGEQY

v_call: TRBV6-5
j_call: TRBJ2-3
cdr3_length: 11
cdr3_aa: ASTPQGIDTQY

v_call: TRBV6-1
j_call: TRBJ2-3
cdr3_length: 11
cdr3_aa: ASEGQSTDTQY

v_call: TRBV19
j_call: TRBJ2-7
cdr3_length: 12
cdr3_aa: ASSYDRGGYEQY

v_call: TRBV7-3
j_call: TRBJ2-3
cdr3_length: 13
cdr3_aa: ASSPTGGRADTQY

v_call: TRBV5-4
j_call: TRBJ2-3
cdr3_length: 15
cdr3_aa: ASSLKLAGGPSDTQY

v_call: TRBV5-4
j_call: TRBJ1-1
cdr3_length: 13
cdr3_aa: ASSPSGRDGTEAF

v_call: TRBV6-5
j_call: TRBJ2-7
cdr3_length: 13
cdr3_aa: ASIARGGSSYEQY

v_call: TRBV5-8
j_call: TRBJ2-7
cdr3_length: 14
cdr3_aa: ASSPHRDRISYEQY

v_call: TRBV7-9
j_call: TRBJ2-2
cdr3_length: 14
cdr3_aa: ASSSPPGQHTGELF

v_call: TRBV7-9
j_call: TRBJ2-7
cdr3_length: 13
cdr3_aa: ASSLVLAGVREQY

v_call: TRBV7-8
j_call: TRBJ1-2
cdr3_length: 13
cdr3_aa: ASSQGGQGNYGYT

v_call: TRBV6-4
j_call: TRBJ2-3
cdr3_length: 13
cdr3_aa: ASSDGSGSTDTQY

v_call: TRBV28
j_call: TRBJ2-7
cdr3_length: 12
cdr3_aa: ASRLAGGYYEQY

v_call: TRBV2
j_call: TRBJ1-3
cdr3_length: 14
cdr3_aa: ASSINQGISGNTIY

v_call: TRBV6-1
j_call: TRBJ2-7
cdr3_length: 12
cdr3_aa: ASSEEQASYEQY

v_call: TRBV5-1
j_call: TRBJ1-4
cdr3_length: 16
cdr3_aa: ASSFGRLGGATNEKLF

v_call: TRBV27
j_call: TRBJ2-3
cdr3_length: 12
cdr3_aa: ASSLSGSTDTQY

v_call: TRBV2
j_call: TRBJ2-6
cdr3_length: 13
cdr3_aa: ASSVRGAGANVLT

v_call: TRBV5-1
j_call: TRBJ2-4
cdr3_length: 12
cdr3_aa: ASCPGQGVNIQY

v_call: TRBV7-3
j_call: TRBJ2-5
cdr3_length: 13
cdr3_aa: ASSLGGRGRETQY

v_call: TRBV4-2
j_call: TRBJ2-1
cdr3_length: 15
cdr3_aa: ASSPTRAGGYENEQF

v_call: TRBV30
j_call: TRBJ2-4
cdr3_length: 16
cdr3_aa: AWSVMPSGSIAKNIQY

v_call: TRBV28
j_call: TRBJ1-6
cdr3_length: 9
cdr3_aa: ASSSSTRGH

v_call: TRBV15
j_call: TRBJ2-7
cdr3_length: 13
cdr3_aa: ATAWGAGLTLEQY

v_call: TRBV18
j_call: TRBJ1-2
cdr3_length: 14
cdr3_aa: ASSPPGQAASYGYT

v_call: TRBV28
j_call: TRBJ2-1
cdr3_length: 13
cdr3_aa: ASSRESLPYNEQF

v_call: TRBV11-3
j_call: TRBJ2-7
cdr3_length: 12
cdr3_aa: ASSRDDRGYEQY

v_call: TRBV5-4
j_call: TRBJ1-2
cdr3_length: 13
cdr3_aa: ASIPHGGAKVGYT

v_call: TRBV5-1
j_call: TRBJ2-7
cdr3_length: 14
cdr3_aa: ASSLFRDRGRYEQY

v_call: TRBV27
j_call: TRBJ2-7
cdr3_length: 14
cdr3_aa: ASSLSLTGSRREQY

v_call: TRBV2
j_call: TRBJ2-3
cdr3_length: 10
cdr3_aa: ASSGGSDTQY

v_call: TRBV2
j_call: TRBJ1-5
cdr3_length: 12
cdr3_aa: ASSEEGPGQPQH

v_call: TRBV6-5
j_call: TRBJ2-1
cdr3_length: 11
cdr3_aa: ASTYSENNEQF

v_call: TRBV7-9
j_call: TRBJ1-2
cdr3_length: 10
cdr3_aa: SSSREGYGYT

v_call: TRBV29-1
j_call: TRBJ2-2
cdr3_length: 12
cdr3_aa: SVVAGFNTGELF

v_call: TRBV7-2
j_call: TRBJ2-3
cdr3_length: 14
cdr3_aa: ASSNRAGGPTDTQY

v_call: TRBV27
j_call: TRBJ2-1
cdr3_length: 13
cdr3_aa: ASSSEPAGYNEQF

v_call: TRBV21-1
j_call: TRBJ2-5
cdr3_length: 12
cdr3_aa: ASSKHVDRETQY

v_call: TRBV19
j_call: TRBJ1-3
cdr3_length: 12
cdr3_aa: ASSSRGSGNTIY

v_call: TRBV25-1
j_call: TRBJ1-5
cdr3_length: 13
cdr3_aa: ASSDHREVGQPQH

v_call: TRBV7-9
j_call: TRBJ1-2
cdr3_length: 15
cdr3_aa: ASSHAPTGGSDYGYT

v_call: TRBV28
j_call: TRBJ1-4
cdr3_length: 14
cdr3_aa: ASTIAQGIFNEKLF

v_call: TRBV11-1
j_call: TRBJ2-3
cdr3_length: 13
cdr3_aa: ASSNRDRRTDTQY

v_call: TRBV28
j_call: TRBJ2-7
cdr3_length: 11
cdr3_aa: ASSPTGASEQY

v_call: TRBV5-1
j_call: TRBJ1-4
cdr3_length: 17
cdr3_aa: ASSLGRNTHRGTNEKLF

v_call: TRBV30
j_call: TRBJ2-1
cdr3_length: 19
cdr3_aa: AWSVLSWARASFINNNEQF

v_call: TRBV19
j_call: TRBJ1-5
cdr3_length: 14
cdr3_aa: ASLYSGQGARQPQH

v_call: TRBV15
j_call: TRBJ2-3
cdr3_length: 14
cdr3_aa: ATSRDAGSGTDTQY

v_call: TRBV5-1
j_call: TRBJ2-7
cdr3_length: 11
cdr3_aa: ASREPTTYEQY

v_call: TRBV18
j_call: TRBJ1-2
cdr3_length: 12
cdr3_aa: ASSPLTGRVGYT